This is a list of T cell receptor beta chains from one sample in a study of OX40 agonist ivuxolimab in advanced cancers. The method was immunoSEQ multiplex PCR; TCRdb's version includes in-frame clones alone and lacks a portion of them. This table has 11,000 or so clones, approximately 78% appearing once. Sequencing was performed on CD4+ or CD8+ T cells sorted from blood, taken in a trial of the OX40 agonist ivuxolimab. The receptors come from an adult with an advanced solid tumor such as melanoma, head and neck, liver or kidney cancer. Each CDR3 is given with its conserved first and last residue. The D gene is left open where the match is weak. Not all rows give a size; the values are once, few, many and, for expanded clones, a class.

TRBD1	few	TRBV10-1	TRBJ1-5	TGCGCCGGACGCGACAGGGGGCATTTGGATCAGCCCCAGCATTTT	CAGRDRGHLDQPQHF
-	few	TRBV7-8	TRBJ2-5	TGTGCCAGCAGCTCACCAGGGGCTAGCACCTCAGGGGAGACCCAGTACTTC	CASSSPGASTSGETQYF
-	-	TRBV4-1	TRBJ2-7	TGCGCCAGCAGCCAAGAATATGGGGGTCGGGGAGAGCAGTACTTC	CASSQEYGGRGEQYF
-	-	TRBV30	TRBJ2-7	TGTGCCTGGGAGGGTCCCAGCTCCTACGAGCAGTACTTC	CAWEGPSSYEQYF
-	-	TRBV15	TRBJ2-3	TGTGCCACCAGCAGGGACGGTACTAGCACAGATACGCAGTATTTT	CATSRDGTSTDTQYF
-	few	TRBV25-1	TRBJ1-2	TGTGCCAGCAACGAGAACGGCTACACCTTC	CASNENGYTF
TRBD1	-	TRBV29-1	TRBJ1-2	TGCAGCGTTACAGGGGGCGAAGACTATGGCTACACCTTC	CSVTGGEDYGYTF
TRBD2	-	TRBV7-8	TRBJ2-5	TGTGCCAGCAGCTTAGGCTTCGGGGAGGGTGGTGAGACCCAGTACTTC	CASSLGFGEGGETQYF
-	-	TRBV7-9	TRBJ2-7	TGTGCCAGCAGCTTTGTAGCGGAATCCCACTACGAGCAGTACTTC	CASSFVAESHYEQYF
-	-	TRBV27	TRBJ2-7	TGTGCCAGCGGGCTCTCAGGTAGGAGCTCCTACGAGCAGTACTTC	CASGLSGRSSYEQYF
-	once	TRBV5-1	TRBJ2-5	TGCGCCAGCAGTTCGCCGAGGACGGACCCAGCGGAGACCCAGTACTTC	CASSSPRTDPAETQYF
-	-	TRBV9	TRBJ2-7	TGTGCCAGCAGCGTCGAACCCTCCTACGAGCAGTACTTC	CASSVEPSYEQYF
-	-	TRBV11-2	TRBJ1-1	TGTGCCAGCAGCTTATGGGAGGGTCAGGCTGAAGCTTTCTTT	CASSLWEGQAEAFF
-	few	TRBV29-1	TRBJ1-1	TGCAGCGCTGGGGGGGGCGCAGTTCTGGCCACTGAAGCTTTCTTT	CSAGGGAVLATEAFF
-	-	TRBV19	TRBJ2-7	TGTGCCAGTAGTATAGCGTCAGGGGGACTCTCCTACGAGCAGTACTTC	CASSIASGGLSYEQYF
-	-	TRBV6-1	TRBJ1-6	TGTGCCAGCAGCGACAGCTATAATTCACCCCTCCACTTT	CASSDSYNSPLHF
-	-	TRBV6-1	TRBJ1-1	TGTGCCAGCAGTGAAGAAGGGGCAGGGGCAGGAACTGAAGCTTTCTTT	CASSEEGAGAGTEAFF
TRBD1	few	TRBV10-2	TRBJ2-7	TGCGCCAGCATTAGGAATACAGGGGTGGACGAGCAGTACTTC	CASIRNTGVDEQYF
TRBD2	-	TRBV7-6	TRBJ2-3	TGTGCCAGCAGTCGGACTAGCGGCACAGATACGCAGTATTTT	CASSRTSGTDTQYF
TRBD2	few	TRBV4-1	TRBJ2-7	TGCGCCAGCAGCCAAGAGATATCTAGCGGGAGTTTCGAGCAGTACTTC	CASSQEISSGSFEQYF
TRBD2	-	TRBV9	TRBJ2-5	TGTGCCAGCAGCGACCGCGGGAGATGGGGGGAGACCCAGTACTTC	CASSDRGRWGETQYF
-	-	TRBV5-1	TRBJ2-3	TGCGCCAGCAGCTTGGCAGGCAGGGGAGGATTAGATACGCAGTATTTT	CASSLAGRGGLDTQYF
-	-	TRBV27	TRBJ1-2	TGTGCCAGCAGTTTCAAGGCCCCGCCCGCCGGCTATGGCTACACCTTC	CASSFKAPPAGYGYTF
-	-	TRBV14	TRBJ2-2	TGTGCCAGCAGCGGAGGGGACACCGGGGAGCTGTTTTTT	CASSGGDTGELFF
TRBD1	-	TRBV4-2	TRBJ1-3	TGTGCCAGCAGCCAAGAGGGGACAGGGTCAGGAAACACCATATATTTT	CASSQEGTGSGNTIYF
TRBD2	once	TRBV7-6	TRBJ2-7	TGTGCCAGCAGCTTAGCGTCTAGCGGGAGCTTTTACGAGCAGTACTTC	CASSLASSGSFYEQYF